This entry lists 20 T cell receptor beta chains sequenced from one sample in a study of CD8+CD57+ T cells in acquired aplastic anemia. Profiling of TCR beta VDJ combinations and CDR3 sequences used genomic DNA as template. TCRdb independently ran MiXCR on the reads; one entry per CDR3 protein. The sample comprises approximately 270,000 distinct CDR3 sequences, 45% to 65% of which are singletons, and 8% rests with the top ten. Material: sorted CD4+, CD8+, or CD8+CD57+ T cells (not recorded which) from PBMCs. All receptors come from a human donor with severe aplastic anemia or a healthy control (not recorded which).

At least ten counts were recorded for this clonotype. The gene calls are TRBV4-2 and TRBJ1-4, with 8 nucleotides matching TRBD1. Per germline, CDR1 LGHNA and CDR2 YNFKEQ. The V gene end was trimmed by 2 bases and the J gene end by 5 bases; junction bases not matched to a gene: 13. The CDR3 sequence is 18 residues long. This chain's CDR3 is CASSQTWGFRTGNEKLFF. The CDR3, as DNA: TGTGCCAGCAGCCAAACATGGGGGTTTAGGACAGGGAATGAAAAACTGTTTTTT.

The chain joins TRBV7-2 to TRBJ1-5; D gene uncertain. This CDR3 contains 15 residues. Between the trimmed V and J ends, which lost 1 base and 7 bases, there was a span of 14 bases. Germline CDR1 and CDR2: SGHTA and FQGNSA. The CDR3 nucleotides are TGTGCCAGCAGCTTAGGTCTGGTGATGGGGCAGCCCCAGCATTTT. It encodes CASSLGLVMGQPQHF.

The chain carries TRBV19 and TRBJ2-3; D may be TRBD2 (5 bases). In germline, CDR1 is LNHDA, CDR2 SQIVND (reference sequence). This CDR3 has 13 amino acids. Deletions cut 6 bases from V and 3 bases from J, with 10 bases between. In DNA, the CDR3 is TGTGCCAGTAGACGAGCGGTAACAGATACGCAGTATTTT. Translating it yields CASRRAVTDTQYF.

CDR3: CASSLGGVPDTQYF. The CDR3, as DNA: TGTGCCAGCAGCTTAGGGGGTGTTCCAGATACGCAGTATTTT. The V and J genes are TRBV7-9 and TRBJ2-3; no clear D gene. Trimming took off 1 base at V and 4 bases at J, with 9 bases between the two ends. Germline CDR1 and CDR2: SEHNR and FQNEAQ (reference sequence). The CDR3 covers 14 residues.

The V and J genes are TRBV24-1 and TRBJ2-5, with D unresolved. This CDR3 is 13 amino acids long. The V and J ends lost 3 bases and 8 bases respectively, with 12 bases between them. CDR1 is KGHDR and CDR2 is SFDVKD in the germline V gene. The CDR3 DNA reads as TGTGCCACCAGTGATCCAAGCGAGTTAACCCAGTACTTC. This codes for CATSDPSELTQYF.

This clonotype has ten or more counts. The CDR3 DNA reads as TGTGCCAGCAGCCTTGGACAGCCTGTGGGGGAGCAGTTCTTC. This encodes CASSLGQPVGEQFF. V is TRBV5-8 and J is TRBJ2-1, with D perhaps matching TRBD1 (6 bases). The CDR3 has 14 residues. V was trimmed by 4 bases and J by 10 bases, leaving 18 bases between them. Germline-derived CDR1 and CDR2 are SGHTS and YDEGEE. Supplemented by reference TRBV5-8 and TRBJ2-1, the full variable domain reads EAGVTQSPTHLIKTRGQQATLRCSPISGHTSVYWYQQALGLGLQFLLWYDEGEERNRGNFPPRFSGRQFPNYSSELNVNALELEDSALYLCASSLGQPVGEQFFGPGTRLTVL.

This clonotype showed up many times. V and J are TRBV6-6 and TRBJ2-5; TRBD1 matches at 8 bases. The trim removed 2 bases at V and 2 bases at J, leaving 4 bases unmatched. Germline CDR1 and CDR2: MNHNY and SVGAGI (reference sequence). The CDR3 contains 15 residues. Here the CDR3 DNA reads TGTGCCAGCAGTTACGCAGACAGGGGTCAAGAGACCCAGTACTTC. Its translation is CASSYADRGQETQYF.

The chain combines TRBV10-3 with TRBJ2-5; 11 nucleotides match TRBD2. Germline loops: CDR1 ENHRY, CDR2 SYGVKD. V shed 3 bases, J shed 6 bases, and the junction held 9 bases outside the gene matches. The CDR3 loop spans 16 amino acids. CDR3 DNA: TGTGCCATCAGTGACCCGACTAGCGGGGTCGGTCAGACCCAGTACTTC. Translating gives CAISDPTSGVGQTQYF.

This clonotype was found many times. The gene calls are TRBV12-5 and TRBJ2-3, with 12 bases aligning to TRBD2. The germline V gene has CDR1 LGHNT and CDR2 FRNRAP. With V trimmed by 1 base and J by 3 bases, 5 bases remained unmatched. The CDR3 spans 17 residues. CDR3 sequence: CASGLGLLAGGTDTQYF. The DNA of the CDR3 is TGTGCTAGTGGTTTGGGCCTCCTAGCGGGGGGGACAGATACGCAGTATTTT.

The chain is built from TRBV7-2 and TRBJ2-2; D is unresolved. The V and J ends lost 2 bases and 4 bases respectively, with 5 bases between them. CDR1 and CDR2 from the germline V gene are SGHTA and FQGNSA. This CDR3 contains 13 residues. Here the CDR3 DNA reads TGTGCCAGCAGCTTATTGTCCACCGGGGAGCTGTTTTTT. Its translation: CASSLLSTGELFF.

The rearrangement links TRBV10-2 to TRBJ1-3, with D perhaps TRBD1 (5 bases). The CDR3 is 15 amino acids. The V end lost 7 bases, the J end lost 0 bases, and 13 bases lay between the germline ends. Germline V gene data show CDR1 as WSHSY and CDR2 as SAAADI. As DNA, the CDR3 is TGCGCCAGCACCCTGGGACCGTCCTCTGGAAACACCATATATTTT. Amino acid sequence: CASTLGPSSGNTIYF.

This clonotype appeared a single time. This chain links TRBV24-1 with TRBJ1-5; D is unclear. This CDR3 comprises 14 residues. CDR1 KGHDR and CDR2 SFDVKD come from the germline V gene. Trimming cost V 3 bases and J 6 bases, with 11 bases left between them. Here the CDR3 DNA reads TGTGCCACCAGTGATCCACCGATGAGTCAGCCCCAGCATTTT. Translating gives CATSDPPMSQPQHF.

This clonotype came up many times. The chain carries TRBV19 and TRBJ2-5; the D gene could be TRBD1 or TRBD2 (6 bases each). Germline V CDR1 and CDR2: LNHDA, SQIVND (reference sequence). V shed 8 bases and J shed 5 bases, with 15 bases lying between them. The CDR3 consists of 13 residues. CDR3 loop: CASGTGGRETQYF. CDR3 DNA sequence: TGTGCCAGTGGGACTGGGGGGCGGGAGACCCAGTACTTC.

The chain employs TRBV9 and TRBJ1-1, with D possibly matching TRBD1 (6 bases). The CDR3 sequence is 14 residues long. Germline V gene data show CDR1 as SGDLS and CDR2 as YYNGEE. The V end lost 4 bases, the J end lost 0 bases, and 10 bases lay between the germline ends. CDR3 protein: CASSYGTLNTEAFF. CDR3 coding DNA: TGTGCCAGCAGCTACGGGACATTGAACACTGAAGCTTTCTTT.

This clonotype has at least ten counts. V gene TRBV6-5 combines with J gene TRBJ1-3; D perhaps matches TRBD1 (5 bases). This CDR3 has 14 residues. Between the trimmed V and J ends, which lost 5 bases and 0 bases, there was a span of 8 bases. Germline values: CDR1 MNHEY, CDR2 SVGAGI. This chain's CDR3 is CASSDRPSGNTIYF. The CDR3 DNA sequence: TGTGCCAGCAGTGACAGACCCTCTGGAAACACCATATATTTT.

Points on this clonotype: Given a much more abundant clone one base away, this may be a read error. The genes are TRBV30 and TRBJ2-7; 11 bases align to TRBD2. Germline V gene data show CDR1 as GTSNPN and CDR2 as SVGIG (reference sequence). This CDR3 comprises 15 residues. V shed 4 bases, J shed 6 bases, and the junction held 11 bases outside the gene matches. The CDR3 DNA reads TGTGCCTGGACTCAGACTAGCGGGGCTGCCTTCGAGCAGTACTTC. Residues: CAWTQTSGAAFEQYF. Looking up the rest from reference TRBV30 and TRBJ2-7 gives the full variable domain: SQTIHQWPATLVQPVGSPLSLECTVEGTSNPNLYWYRQAAGRGLQLLFYSVGIGQISSEVPQNLSASRPQDRQFILSSKKLLLSDSGFYLCAWTQTSGAAFEQYFGPGTRLTVT.

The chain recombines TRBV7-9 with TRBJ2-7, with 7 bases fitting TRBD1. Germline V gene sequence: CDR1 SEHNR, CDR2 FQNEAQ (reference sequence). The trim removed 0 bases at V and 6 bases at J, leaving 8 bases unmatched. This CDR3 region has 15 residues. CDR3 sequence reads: CASSLASGGDSEQYF. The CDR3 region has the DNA TGTGCCAGCAGCTTAGCTTCAGGGGGTGATAGCGAGCAGTACTTC.

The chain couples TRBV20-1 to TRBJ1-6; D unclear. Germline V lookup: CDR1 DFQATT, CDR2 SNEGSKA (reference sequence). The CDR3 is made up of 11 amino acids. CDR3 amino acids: CRIPDRRPLHF. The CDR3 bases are TGCAGGATTCCGGACCGGAGACCCCTCCACTTT.

CDR3 nucleotides: TGTGCCAGCAGCCTTCGAAGGAATTCACCCCTCCACTTT. It specifies CASSLRRNSPLHF. The chain joins TRBV11-1 to TRBJ1-6; D uncertain. V lost 5 bases and J 7 bases, leaving 9 bases between the germline ends. Germline V gives CDR1 SGHAT, CDR2 FQDESV (reference sequence). This CDR3 spans 13 amino acids.

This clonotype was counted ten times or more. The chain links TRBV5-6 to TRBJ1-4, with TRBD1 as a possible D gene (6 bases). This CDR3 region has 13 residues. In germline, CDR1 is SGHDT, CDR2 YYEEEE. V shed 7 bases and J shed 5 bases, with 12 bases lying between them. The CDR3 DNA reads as TGTGCCAGCGGTCAGGGGCGGAATGAAAAACTGTTTTTT. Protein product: CASGQGRNEKLFF.